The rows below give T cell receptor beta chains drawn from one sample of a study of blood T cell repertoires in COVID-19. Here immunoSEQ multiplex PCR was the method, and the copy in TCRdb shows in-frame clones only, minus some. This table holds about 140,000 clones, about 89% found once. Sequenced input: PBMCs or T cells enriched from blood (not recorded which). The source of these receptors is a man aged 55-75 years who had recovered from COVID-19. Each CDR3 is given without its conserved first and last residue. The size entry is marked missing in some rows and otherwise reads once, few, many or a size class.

cdr3_aa: SVEGTGFLGTEAF
v_call: TRBV29-1
j_call: TRBJ1-1
clone_size: .

cdr3_aa: ASSLKSRDRGETQY
v_call: TRBV11-3
j_call: TRBJ2-5
clone_size: .

cdr3_aa: ASSPTGPGVEQY
v_call: TRBV28
j_call: TRBJ2-7
clone_size: .

cdr3_aa: ASSGLLAGNTGELF
v_call: TRBV5-1
j_call: TRBJ2-2
clone_size: .

cdr3_aa: ASSLAGGRVTPHYEQY
v_call: TRBV5-1
j_call: TRBJ2-7
clone_size: .

cdr3_aa: ASSKPTGTKGYT
v_call: TRBV9
j_call: TRBJ1-2
clone_size: .

cdr3_aa: ASSPRQNQPQH
v_call: TRBV19
j_call: TRBJ1-5
clone_size: .

cdr3_aa: ASSLAGNNYGYT
v_call: TRBV5-6
j_call: TRBJ1-2
clone_size: .

cdr3_aa: ASSVWRGQGQPQH
v_call: TRBV2
j_call: TRBJ1-5
clone_size: .

cdr3_aa: ASSESGRADTQY
v_call: TRBV10-1
j_call: TRBJ2-3
clone_size: .

cdr3_aa: ASRRTGRDTQY
v_call: TRBV28
j_call: TRBJ2-3
clone_size: .

cdr3_aa: ASSLGQGGNEQF
v_call: TRBV5-1
j_call: TRBJ2-1
clone_size: .

cdr3_aa: ASRRLGGQLAKNIQY
v_call: TRBV28
j_call: TRBJ2-4
clone_size: once

cdr3_aa: ASSARVLYNNTGELF
v_call: TRBV19
j_call: TRBJ2-2
clone_size: .

cdr3_aa: ASSPATGGVGELF
v_call: TRBV18
j_call: TRBJ2-2
clone_size: .

cdr3_aa: ASSPQAGGYNEQF
v_call: TRBV7-3
j_call: TRBJ2-1
clone_size: once

cdr3_aa: ASSFDNSPLH
v_call: TRBV7-9
j_call: TRBJ1-6
clone_size: .

cdr3_aa: ASSWGQGRNYGYT
v_call: TRBV5-5
j_call: TRBJ1-2
clone_size: .

cdr3_aa: ASRMTGTSYEQY
v_call: TRBV5-1
j_call: TRBJ2-7
clone_size: .

cdr3_aa: ASRGLAGVNSYEQY
v_call: TRBV27
j_call: TRBJ2-7
clone_size: few

cdr3_aa: ASSLGTGRGASTDTQY
v_call: TRBV7-6
j_call: TRBJ2-3
clone_size: once

cdr3_aa: ASSTGTRSSNEQF
v_call: TRBV19
j_call: TRBJ2-1
clone_size: .

cdr3_aa: ASSSTGTGAGDTQY
v_call: TRBV5-4
j_call: TRBJ2-3
clone_size: .

cdr3_aa: ASSIASFTDTQY
v_call: TRBV9
j_call: TRBJ2-3
clone_size: .

cdr3_aa: ASSLGVLYGYT
v_call: TRBV12-3/TRBV12-4
j_call: TRBJ1-2
clone_size: .

cdr3_aa: ASSQDGRVNEKLF
v_call: TRBV4-2
j_call: TRBJ1-4
clone_size: once

cdr3_aa: ASSTRVDNEQF
v_call: TRBV18
j_call: TRBJ2-1
clone_size: .

cdr3_aa: ASSSGQVYGYT
v_call: TRBV5-6
j_call: TRBJ1-2
clone_size: few

cdr3_aa: SASTPQGAFDGELF
v_call: TRBV20-1
j_call: TRBJ2-2
clone_size: once

cdr3_aa: ASREVETLSYEQY
v_call: TRBV2
j_call: TRBJ2-7
clone_size: .

cdr3_aa: ASSLPTVRNTEAF
v_call: TRBV7-9
j_call: TRBJ1-1
clone_size: .

cdr3_aa: ASSIDGVSEAF
v_call: TRBV19
j_call: TRBJ1-1
clone_size: few

cdr3_aa: ASSLTGSGEKLF
v_call: TRBV11-2
j_call: TRBJ1-4
clone_size: .

cdr3_aa: ASQATGWETQY
v_call: TRBV28
j_call: TRBJ2-5
clone_size: once

cdr3_aa: ASSLENDRDSGGYT
v_call: TRBV5-1
j_call: TRBJ1-2
clone_size: .

cdr3_aa: ASSQVGREGGELF
v_call: TRBV4-1
j_call: TRBJ2-2
clone_size: once

cdr3_aa: ASSVGPGDQPQH
v_call: TRBV9
j_call: TRBJ1-5
clone_size: .

cdr3_aa: ASTGSGTDTQY
v_call: TRBV5-1
j_call: TRBJ2-3
clone_size: once

cdr3_aa: ASSPRQDDTIY
v_call: TRBV3-1/TRBV3-2
j_call: TRBJ1-3
clone_size: .

cdr3_aa: ASSRQPFDNEAF
v_call: TRBV7-9
j_call: TRBJ1-1
clone_size: .

cdr3_aa: ASSEGGGLAVKKGVNEQF
v_call: TRBV6-1
j_call: TRBJ2-1
clone_size: .

cdr3_aa: ASSLAAGAYEQY
v_call: TRBV5-1
j_call: TRBJ2-7
clone_size: once

cdr3_aa: ASAVVSSTDTQY
v_call: TRBV6-5
j_call: TRBJ2-3
clone_size: .

cdr3_aa: ASSFWTGGTDTQY
v_call: TRBV5-1
j_call: TRBJ2-3
clone_size: .

cdr3_aa: ASSLSVLAGQETQY
v_call: TRBV7-2
j_call: TRBJ2-5
clone_size: .

cdr3_aa: ASSRTAAGEIEQY
v_call: TRBV5-4
j_call: TRBJ2-7
clone_size: .

cdr3_aa: ASSAVGGNQPQH
v_call: TRBV2
j_call: TRBJ1-5
clone_size: .

cdr3_aa: ASSQRRGDYGYT
v_call: TRBV7-9
j_call: TRBJ1-2
clone_size: .

cdr3_aa: ASSGVLQPQH
v_call: TRBV6-5
j_call: TRBJ1-5
clone_size: .

cdr3_aa: ASSPAGMGYEQY
v_call: TRBV18
j_call: TRBJ2-7
clone_size: .

cdr3_aa: ASSQEVGRAEAF
v_call: TRBV14
j_call: TRBJ1-1
clone_size: .

cdr3_aa: ASSWSSGSHEQF
v_call: TRBV11-1
j_call: TRBJ2-1
clone_size: .

cdr3_aa: ASSPQPGRASYNEQF
v_call: TRBV3-1/TRBV3-2
j_call: TRBJ2-1
clone_size: .

cdr3_aa: ASAAGGNNEQF
v_call: TRBV18
j_call: TRBJ2-1
clone_size: .

cdr3_aa: ASLGSPNYGYT
v_call: TRBV2
j_call: TRBJ1-2
clone_size: .

cdr3_aa: ASSLRGGTGSRDEQF
v_call: TRBV5-1
j_call: TRBJ2-1
clone_size: .

cdr3_aa: ASSLVLGTEFQF
v_call: TRBV7-3
j_call: TRBJ2-1
clone_size: .

cdr3_aa: ASSPAGTGGSEQY
v_call: TRBV5-1
j_call: TRBJ2-7
clone_size: few

cdr3_aa: ASSSTGGGTGELF
v_call: TRBV27
j_call: TRBJ2-2
clone_size: .

cdr3_aa: ASNPGLAGRLEANVLT
v_call: TRBV5-1
j_call: TRBJ2-6
clone_size: .